What follows describes a single T cell receptor (beta chain). The table came from immunoSEQ multiplex PCR; TCRdb's copy has only in-frame clones and leaves some out. The data contain 42,000 or so clones, more than 80% of them singletons. The data were obtained in a study of OX40 agonist ivuxolimab in advanced cancers. The V segment lost 10 bases and the J segment 4 bases; nucleotides outside the gene matches: 11. This CDR3 comprises 14 residues. Germline-derived CDR1 and CDR2 are MNHEY and SMNVEV (reference sequence). This clonotype originated in an adult with an advanced solid tumor such as melanoma, head and neck, liver or kidney cancer. This specimen was CD4+ or CD8+ T cells sorted from blood, taken in a trial of the OX40 agonist ivuxolimab. The chain combines TRBV27 with TRBJ2-3; TRBD1 agrees at 7 bases. CDR3 bases: TGTGCCACGTGGGACAGACAGATTGCAGATACGCAGTATTTT. This codes for CATWDRQIADTQYF.